Listed here are 23 T cell receptor beta chains from one sample, sequenced in a study of identical twins. TCRdb re-called the 5' RACE reads through MiXCR, storing one row per CDR3 protein. This table holds about 500,000 distinct CDR3 sequences, 14% found once. Another study also made use of these data, one on yellow fever vaccine responses in identical twins.

The sequenced material came from CD4+ T cells sorted from blood. Receptor source: a woman under 30 in good health.

In its sample, this clonotype was seen many times. The chain has TRBV10-3 and TRBJ2-7; TRBD1 matches 8 bases. Germline trimming cut 0 bases from V and 6 bases from J; bases unmatched to any gene: 4. CDR3 length: 14 residues. CDR1 is ENHRY, CDR2 SYGVKD, per germline. In DNA form, the CDR3 reads TGTGCCATCAGTGAGTCTCAGGGGGCGGGCGAGCAGTACTTC. This sequence encodes CAISESQGAGEQYF.

This clonotype has just a few counts. The chain combines TRBV27 with TRBJ1-6; D is unresolved. The CDR3 runs to 14 residues. Germline V gene sequence: CDR1 MNHEY, CDR2 SMNVEV (reference sequence). The ends were cut back, 3 bases at V and 7 bases at J, with 10 bases in the middle. CDR3 in DNA: TGTGCCAGCAGTTTCTCCAGCAAAAATTCACCCCTCCACTTT. This translates into CASSFSSKNSPLHF.

This clonotype was counted only a few times. V gene TRBV6-1 combines with J gene TRBJ2-1; 12 nucleotides match TRBD1. This CDR3 region has 16 residues. Losses at the gene ends were 6 bases for V and 9 bases for J; bases not matched to a gene: 12. The germline gives CDR1 MNHNS, CDR2 SASEGT. The CDR3 nucleotides are TGTGCCAGCAGCATAACGCCGGGACAGGGGGCAACTGAGCAGTTCTTC. As protein: CASSITPGQGATEQFF.

In DNA, the CDR3 is TGTGCCTGGAGTGGGACAGGGGTCACCGGGGAGCTGTTTTTT. Translating gives CAWSGTGVTGELFF. The rearrangement links TRBV30 to TRBJ2-2, with 9 bases matching TRBD1. V dropped 1 base and J dropped 4; count of bases not matched to a gene: 1. The germline gives CDR1 GTSNPN, CDR2 SVGIG (reference sequence). CDR3 length: 14 amino acids.

J is TRBJ2-1 and V is TRBV3-1; TRBD2 agrees at 8 bases. Germline CDR1 reads LGHDT; CDR2 reads YNNKEL (reference sequence). CDR3 size: 19 residues. V dropped 4 bases and J dropped 0; count of bases not matched to a gene: 14. CDR3 in amino acids: CASSRPRRTGGSSYNEQFF. The CDR3 DNA is TGTGCCAGCAGCCGACCAAGAAGGACGGGAGGGAGCTCCTACAATGAGCAGTTCTTC.

This clonotype was recorded a few times. The chain uses TRBV7-3 and TRBJ2-3; 8 nucleotides agree with TRBD2. Germline values: CDR1 SGHTA, CDR2 FQGTGA. Losses at the gene ends were 5 bases for V and 3 bases for J; bases not matched to a gene: 7. The CDR3 length is 15 residues. CDR3 DNA: TGTGCCAGCAGCCTCGACGGGGGGGCTACAGATACGCAGTATTTT. Translated: CASSLDGGATDTQYF. The full variable domain, with the rest looked up from reference TRBV7-3 and TRBJ2-3, is GAGVSQTPSNKVTEKGKYVELRCDPISGHTALYWYRQSLGQGPEFLIYFQGTGAADDSGLPNDRFFAVRPEGSVSTLKIQRTERGDSAVYLCASSLDGGATDTQYFGPGTRLTVL.

This clonotype appeared a single time. The rearrangement uses TRBV5-1 and TRBJ2-1, with 11 positions matching TRBD2. The V gene end was trimmed by 3 bases and the J gene end by 2 bases; junction bases not matched to a gene: 4. The germline CDR1 and CDR2 sequences are SGHRS and YFSETQ. The CDR3 sequence is 16 residues long. The CDR3 nucleotides are TGCGCCAGCAGCTACCTAGCGGGGGGTACCTACAATGAGCAGTTCTTC. It translates to CASSYLAGGTYNEQFF.

In its sample, this clonotype was seen many times. This sequence joins TRBV24-1 and TRBJ2-5, with 9 bases fitting TRBD2. The CDR3 contains 15 residues. V shed 5 bases and J 1 base; nucleotides not matched to a gene: 4. Germline values: CDR1 KGHDR, CDR2 SFDVKD. For the CDR3, the DNA is TGTGCCACCAGTGCCCCGACTAGCGGCCAAGAGACCCAGTACTTC. Translation: CATSAPTSGQETQYF.

This clonotype was counted ten times or more. The chain has TRBV5-1 and TRBJ2-7; 10 nucleotides match TRBD1. The CDR3 extends over 14 amino acids. V trimming: 4 bases; J trimming: 3 bases; junction bases outside the gene matches: 4. CDR1 is SGHRS and CDR2 is YFSETQ in the germline V gene. As DNA, the CDR3 is TGCGCCAGCAGCGTCCGGGACAGGGGCTACGAGCAGTACTTC. Amino acids: CASSVRDRGYEQYF.

The chain joins TRBV14 to TRBJ2-1, with TRBD2 identical over 8 bases. Germline CDR1 and CDR2: SGHDN and FVKESK. This CDR3 is 14 amino acids long. Losses at the gene ends were 0 bases for V and 12 bases for J; bases not matched to a gene: 7. CDR3 DNA: TGTGCCAGCAGCCAAGATCTAGTAGCGGGGAGGCAGTTCTTC. This gives the protein CASSQDLVAGRQFF.

This clonotype was observed once. CDR3 nucleotides: TGTGCCTGGAGCCCAGGGGGAGTTGAGCAGTTCTTC. It specifies CAWSPGGVEQFF. The V and J genes are TRBV30 and TRBJ2-1; 7 bases are shared with TRBD1. This CDR3 contains 12 residues. Germline lookup yields CDR1 GTSNPN and CDR2 SVGIG (reference sequence). V was pared by 3 bases and J by 9 bases, with 5 bases of the junction left unmatched.

The rearrangement uses TRBV7-8 and TRBJ2-1, with 11 positions matching TRBD2. The J segment lost 8 bases and the V segment lost 7 bases, leaving 19 bases of the junction unmatched. The V gene's germline CDR1 is SGHVS and CDR2 FQNEAQ. The CDR3 has 18 amino acids. The CDR3 sequence: CASNSLGVVAGGPHEQFF. In DNA form, the CDR3 reads TGTGCCAGCAATTCCTTAGGGGTAGTAGCGGGAGGGCCGCATGAGCAGTTCTTC.

V is TRBV7-2 and J is TRBJ2-6; D gene uncertain. The germline V gene has CDR1 SGHTA and CDR2 FQGNSA. V was cut by 1 base and J by 0 bases, with 7 bases left in between. The length of the CDR3 is 16 residues. CDR3 DNA: TGTGCCAGCAGCTTAGGCTGGAACTCTGGGGCCAACGTCCTGACTTTC. Protein sequence: CASSLGWNSGANVLTF.

The chain has TRBV20-1 and TRBJ2-7, with 8 bases aligning to TRBD1. This CDR3 region has 12 residues. With 5 bases clipped from V and 6 bases from J, the junction kept 6 bases outside the gene matches. Germline values: CDR1 DFQATT, CDR2 SNEGSKA (reference sequence). CDR3 protein: CSAPRQGPEQYF. The CDR3 DNA is TGCAGTGCTCCGCGACAGGGGCCCGAGCAGTACTTC.

The chain has TRBV5-1 and TRBJ1-1; D call uncertain. The V end lost 4 bases, the J end lost 0 bases, and 16 bases lay between the germline ends. Germline V lookup: CDR1 SGHRS, CDR2 YFSETQ. The CDR3 spans 16 residues. The CDR3 DNA sequence: TGCGCCAGCAGCCTCGGGATTCTGAACATGAACACTGAAGCTTTCTTT. It encodes CASSLGILNMNTEAFF.

In its sample, this clonotype was seen many times. The CDR3 DNA follows: TGCGCCAGCAGCTTAACGCCGACTAACACTTTCACAGATACGCAGTATTTT. It is translated as CASSLTPTNTFTDTQYF. The chain links TRBV5-1 to TRBJ2-3; D may be TRBD2 (5 bases). There are 17 residues in the CDR3. CDR1 and CDR2 (germline): SGHRS, YFSETQ. V lost 2 bases to trimming and J lost 2 bases, with 18 bases between them.

The rearrangement uses TRBV12-3 or TRBV12-4 and TRBJ1-2; a possible D gene is TRBD1 (5 bases). Deletions cut 3 bases from V and 4 bases from J, with 12 bases between. The CDR3 spans 14 residues. CDR3 coding DNA: TGTGCCAGCAGTTTTCGGGACTGGACCTATGGCTACACCTTC. This sequence encodes CASSFRDWTYGYTF.

This clonotype was counted between two and nine times. The CDR3 DNA follows: TGTGCCAGCACCTTGAGAGACAGTGAAGCTTTCTTT. Its translation is CASTLRDSEAFF. The chain employs TRBV7-9 and TRBJ1-1; possible D gene TRBD1, 5 bases. Germline CDR1 reads SEHNR; CDR2 reads FQNEAQ (reference sequence). There are 12 residues in the CDR3. Between the trimmed V and J ends, which lost 7 bases and 7 bases, there was a span of 13 bases.

This chain links TRBV4-2 with TRBJ2-1, with 7 bases lining up with TRBD2. Trimming removed 0 bases from V and 4 bases from J; junction bases left unmatched: 12. There are 18 residues in the CDR3. CDR1 is LGHNA and CDR2 is YNFKEQ in the germline V gene. The CDR3 loop reads CASSQDLSRGGDYNEQFF. CDR3 bases: TGTGCCAGCAGCCAAGATCTAAGTCGTGGGGGGGATTACAATGAGCAGTTCTTC.

This clonotype was seen many times. The V gene is TRBV7-2, the J gene TRBJ1-2, with D uncertain. V lost 3 bases and J lost 7, with 18 bases in between. Germline V gives CDR1 SGHTA, CDR2 FQGNSA. CDR3 size: 15 residues. The CDR3 loop reads CASSLGRATVSGYTF. CDR3 bases: TGTGCCAGCAGCTTGGGCCGGGCCACGGTTAGTGGCTACACCTTC.

The sample holds a few counts of this clonotype. The rearrangement uses TRBV7-2 and TRBJ2-1; tentative D call: TRBD1 (6 bases). Deletions cut 4 bases from V and 0 bases from J, with 10 bases between. This CDR3 spans 15 amino acids. The V gene's germline CDR1 is SGHTA and CDR2 FQGNSA. CDR3 nucleotides: TGTGCCAGCAGCTGGACAGCAGACTCCTACAATGAGCAGTTCTTC. Its translation is CASSWTADSYNEQFF. Full variable domain (rest looked up from reference TRBV7-2 and TRBJ2-1): GAGVSQSPSNKVTEKGKDVELRCDPISGHTALYWYRQSLGQGLEFLIYFQGNSAPDKSGLPSDRFSAERTGGSVSTLTIQRTQQEDSAVYLCASSWTADSYNEQFFGPGTRLTVL.

This clonotype was seen more than once but under ten times. The chain couples TRBV29-1 to TRBJ1-4, with 8 bases lining up with TRBD1. Germline assignment: CDR1 SQVTM and CDR2 ANQGSEA. This CDR3 is 12 amino acids long. Unmatched junction bases numbered 3, after V lost 7 bases and J lost 5 bases. CDR3 sequence (DNA): TGCAGCGCCCAGGGGGCAAATGAAAAACTGTTTTTT. Protein sequence: CSAQGANEKLFF.

This clonotype was detected a few times. This chain links TRBV9 with TRBJ2-1, with 8 positions matching TRBD2. Losses at the gene ends were 4 bases for V and 6 bases for J; bases not matched to a gene: 9. From germline, CDR1 is SGDLS and CDR2 YYNGEE. The CDR3 is made up of 15 amino acids. The chain's CDR3 is CASSPALTSGNEQFF. The CDR3 region has the DNA TGTGCCAGCAGCCCTGCCCTAACTAGCGGCAATGAGCAGTTCTTC.